Presented here are 18 T cell receptor beta chains from one specimen sequenced in a study of graft-versus-host responses after intestinal transplantation. The table came from immunoSEQ multiplex PCR; TCRdb's copy has only in-frame clones and leaves some out. The data hold 20,000 to 30,000 clones, with 90% to 95% observed a single time. This sample comprised PBMCs, obtained roughly 38 days after intestinal transplant. The receptors originated from a human patient who received an intestinal transplant, so some T cells may come from the graft donor.

V and J are TRBV30 and TRBJ2-3; 12 bases match TRBD2. CDR3 length: 14 residues. Germline trimming cut 4 bases from V and 2 bases from J; bases unmatched to any gene: 1. In germline, CDR1 is GTSNPN, CDR2 SVGIG (reference sequence). CDR3 loop: CAWTSGRVTDTQYF. In nucleotides, the CDR3 is TGTGCCTGGACTAGCGGGAGGGTCACAGATACGCAGTATTTT.

V gene TRBV4-3 combines with J gene TRBJ2-3; D could derive from TRBD1 or TRBD2 (5 bases each). Germline V gene sequence: CDR1 LGHNA, CDR2 YSLEER. V was pared by 1 base and J by 2 bases, with 13 bases between. This CDR3 comprises 16 residues. CDR3 region: CASSQAPGPTTDTQYF. Written as DNA, the CDR3 is TGCGCCAGCAGCCAAGCCCCGGGACCAACCACAGATACGCAGTATTTT.

The chain links TRBV4-1 to TRBJ2-7; maybe TRBD2 (5 bases). V was trimmed by 0 bases and J by 0 bases, leaving 15 bases between them. This CDR3 is built from 17 residues. Per germline, CDR1 MGHRA and CDR2 YSYEKL. The CDR3 spells CASSQDGRSGVSYEQYF. DNA of the CDR3: TGCGCCAGCAGCCAAGATGGGCGGTCCGGGGTCTCCTACGAGCAGTACTTC.

V usage is TRBV7-9 and J usage is TRBJ1-1; D ambiguous. The CDR3 consists of 14 residues. Germline lookup yields CDR1 SEHNR and CDR2 FQNEAQ (reference sequence). Trimming left V 4 bases short and J 2 bases short, with 11 bases between. CDR3 loop: CASSYSPRNTEAFF. CDR3 sequence (DNA): TGTGCCAGCAGCTATAGTCCGAGAAACACTGAAGCTTTCTTT.

This clone was found a few times. V is TRBV4-3 and J is TRBJ2-4; D possibly uses TRBD1 or TRBD2 (5 bases each). The CDR3 contains 13 residues. From germline, CDR1 is LGHNA and CDR2 YSLEER. The V and J ends lost 0 bases and 15 bases respectively, with 15 bases between them. For the CDR3, the DNA is TGCGCCAGCAGCCAAGATCGTGGGACGGCCATGTACTTC. Encoded protein: CASSQDRGTAMYF.

The chain couples TRBV2 to TRBJ1-5; 8 bases fit TRBD1. Per the germline V gene, CDR1 is SNHLY and CDR2 is FYNNEI. Trimming at V came to 6 bases and at J to 5 bases, leaving 6 bases not matched to a gene. This CDR3 has 14 amino acids. CDR3 in amino acids: CASSTDRGDQPQHF. The DNA of the CDR3 is TGTGCCAGCAGCACAGACAGGGGTGATCAGCCCCAGCATTTT. The whole variable domain, filled in from reference TRBV2 and TRBJ1-5, reads EPEVTQTPSHQVTQMGQEVILRCVPISNHLYFYWYRQILGQKVEFLVSFYNNEISEKSEIFDDQFSVERPDGSNFTLKIRSTKLEDSAMYFCASSTDRGDQPQHFGDGTRLSIL.

The chain links TRBV6-1 to TRBJ2-5, with 8 bases that match TRBD1. Gene TRBJ2-7 matches the end of the DNA better, so the J call may be wrong. The V gene's germline CDR1 is MNHNS and CDR2 SASEGT. CDR3 length equals 14 residues. The CDR3 nucleotides are TGTGCCAGCAGTGCGGCAGGGGGCATCTACGAGCAGTACTTC. Amino acid sequence: CASSAAGGIYEQYF.

The V gene is TRBV7-9, the J gene TRBJ2-7; possible D gene TRBD2, 6 bases. Germline CDR1 and CDR2: SEHNR and FQNEAQ (reference sequence). V was pared by 5 bases and J by 3 bases, with 14 bases between. The CDR3 runs to 14 residues. CDR3 in amino acids: CASSARLVGYEQYF. The CDR3 coding sequence is TGTGCCAGCAGCGCTAGACTAGTAGGCTACGAGCAGTACTTC.

V is TRBV7-9 and J is TRBJ2-6; no clear D gene. This CDR3 has 15 amino acids. Germline V gene data show CDR1 as SEHNR and CDR2 as FQNEAQ (reference sequence). Trimming stripped 5 bases from V and 0 bases from J, with 8 bases between. This chain's CDR3 is CASSRKRSGANVLTF. CDR3 DNA sequence: TGTGCCAGCAGCCGGAAACGCTCTGGGGCCAACGTCCTGACTTTC.

This chain uses TRBV7-2 with TRBJ1-5; 12 bases align to TRBD1. The germline CDR1 and CDR2 sequences are SGHTA and FQGNSA. CDR3 length equals 18 residues. Germline trimming cut 3 bases from V and 3 bases from J; bases unmatched to any gene: 9. The CDR3, as DNA: TGTGCCAGCAGCTTCTTTCCCGGGACAGGGGGCTACAATCAGCCCCAGCATTTT. This translates into CASSFFPGTGGYNQPQHF.

V is TRBV9 and J is TRBJ2-7, with TRBD1 matching 9 bases. From germline, CDR1 is SGDLS and CDR2 YYNGEE. The CDR3 has 14 residues. V lost 3 bases, J lost 5 bases, and 6 bases stayed unmatched. For the CDR3, the DNA is TGTGCCAGCAGCGGGGGACAGGGAGGCGACGAGCAGTACTTC. Translated, it gives CASSGGQGGDEQYF.

The chain combines TRBV4-1 with TRBJ1-6; D is possibly TRBD1 (6 bases). Per germline, CDR1 MGHRA and CDR2 YSYEKL. V was cut by 4 bases and J by 9 bases, with 10 bases left in between. This CDR3 is 13 amino acids long. CDR3 in amino acids: CASSPGVGSPLHF. As DNA, the CDR3 is TGCGCCAGCAGCCCAGGGGTTGGTTCACCCCTCCACTTT.

The chain has TRBV2 and TRBJ1-5; D gene unclear. The V end lost 6 bases, the J end lost 5 bases, and 17 bases lay between the germline ends. There are 15 residues in the CDR3. Germline values: CDR1 SNHLY, CDR2 FYNNEI. The CDR3 nucleotides read TGTGCCAGCAGGGAGCCCGGAGGACGTTATCAGCCCCAGCATTTT. Translated: CASREPGGRYQPQHF. Complete variable domain (other parts from reference TRBV2 and TRBJ1-5): EPEVTQTPSHQVTQMGQEVILRCVPISNHLYFYWYRQILGQKVEFLVSFYNNEISEKSEIFDDQFSVERPDGSNFTLKIRSTKLEDSAMYFCASREPGGRYQPQHFGDGTRLSIL.

The chain joins TRBV5-4 to TRBJ1-4; D is unresolved. Trimming stripped 9 bases from V and 1 base from J, with 7 bases between. Germline loops: CDR1 SGHNT, CDR2 YYREEE (reference sequence). CDR3 size: 12 residues. This chain's CDR3 is CAITGTNEKLFF. The CDR3 nucleotides read TGTGCCATCACGGGAACTAATGAAAAACTGTTTTTT.

Here the CDR3 reads CASSLDRGLWSTDTQYF. The CDR3, as DNA: TGTGCCAGCAGCTTGGACAGGGGTTTGTGGAGCACAGATACGCAGTATTTT. The chain has TRBV5-8 and TRBJ2-3; 7 positions agree with TRBD1. The germline V gene has CDR1 SGHTS and CDR2 YDEGEE. The V gene end was trimmed by 0 bases and the J gene end by 0 bases; junction bases not matched to a gene: 7. The CDR3 length is 17 residues. Filled out from reference TRBV5-8 and TRBJ2-3, the complete variable domain reads EAGVTQSPTHLIKTRGQQATLRCSPISGHTSVYWYQQALGLGLQFLLWYDEGEERNRGNFPPRFSGRQFPNYSSELNVNALELEDSALYLCASSLDRGLWSTDTQYFGPGTRLTVL.

The CDR3 is CASSGGTGRNQPQHF. The CDR3 bases are TGTGCCAGCAGCGGAGGGACAGGGAGGAATCAGCCCCAGCATTTT. V usage is TRBV9 and J usage is TRBJ1-5, with TRBD1 matching over 9 bases. V trimming: 3 bases; J trimming: 4 bases; junction bases outside the gene matches: 5. CDR3 length: 15 amino acids. Germline V gives CDR1 SGDLS, CDR2 YYNGEE. Complete variable domain (other parts from reference TRBV9 and TRBJ1-5): DSGVTQTPKHLITATGQRVTLRCSPRSGDLSVYWYQQSLDQGLQFLIQYYNGEERAKGNILERFSAQQFPDLHSELNLSSLELGDSALYFCASSGGTGRNQPQHFGDGTRLSIL.

The V gene is TRBV6-5, the J gene TRBJ1-4; TRBD1 is a possible D gene (5 bases). Germline CDR1 is MNHEY and CDR2 is SVGAGI. The V gene lost 5 bases and the J gene lost 5 bases, with 12 bases spanning the gap. This CDR3 is 14 amino acids long. CDR3 sequence reads: CASSHIRQNEKLFF. The CDR3 bases are TGTGCCAGCAGTCACATTCGACAGAATGAAAAACTGTTTTTT.

The rearrangement joins TRBV5-4 to TRBJ2-5, with 8 bases matching TRBD1. Germline V gene data show CDR1 as SGHNT and CDR2 as YYREEE (reference sequence). V shed 3 bases, J shed 3 bases, and the junction held 1 base outside the gene matches. The CDR3 totals 13 residues. The CDR3: CASSSDREETQYF. The CDR3 region has the DNA TGTGCCAGCAGCTCGGACAGGGAAGAGACCCAGTACTTC.